A selection of T cell receptor beta chains follows, all from one sample in a study of blood T cell repertoires in COVID-19. Profiling relied on immunoSEQ multiplex PCR, and the TCRdb table lists in-frame clones only, not all of them. The profile shows 55,000 to 90,000 clones, 88% of them singletons. The sequenced sample consisted of peripheral blood. The receptor source for this set is a human donor in a cohort sampled during active COVID-19. CDR3s include the opening cysteine and the closing phenylalanine or tryptophan. Fields, in order: V gene, clone size, J gene, D gene, CDR3 protein, CDR3 DNA. The D gene is left open where the match is weak. Not every row has a clone size; where given, it reads once, few, many or a size class.

V gene: TRBV10-1; clone size: NA; J gene: TRBJ1-4; D gene: NA; CDR3 protein: CASNSGIGEKLFF; CDR3 DNA: TGCGCCAGCAACAGCGGCATTGGGGAAAAACTGTTTTTT
V gene: TRBV30; clone size: NA; J gene: TRBJ2-1; D gene: TRBD2; CDR3 protein: CAWSGLAGSVPYNEQFF; CDR3 DNA: TGTGCCTGGAGTGGACTAGCGGGATCTGTTCCCTACAATGAGCAGTTCTTC
V gene: TRBV5-1; clone size: NA; J gene: TRBJ2-3; D gene: TRBD2; CDR3 protein: CASSLVAGASTDTQYF; CDR3 DNA: TGCGCCAGCAGCTTGGTAGCGGGAGCTAGCACAGATACGCAGTATTTT
V gene: TRBV5-5; clone size: NA; J gene: TRBJ1-5; D gene: TRBD1; CDR3 protein: CASSLRGTGMGNQPQHF; CDR3 DNA: TGTGCCAGCAGCTTGCGGGGGACAGGGATGGGCAATCAGCCCCAGCATTTT
V gene: TRBV10-2; clone size: NA; J gene: TRBJ2-3; D gene: TRBD1; CDR3 protein: CASSQGVDTQYF; CDR3 DNA: TGCGCCAGCAGCCAGGGGGTTGATACGCAGTATTTT
V gene: TRBV5-1; clone size: NA; J gene: TRBJ2-7; D gene: TRBD1; CDR3 protein: CASSWTGSYEQYF; CDR3 DNA: TGCGCCAGCAGCTGGACAGGGTCATACGAGCAGTACTTC
V gene: TRBV30; clone size: NA; J gene: TRBJ1-5; D gene: NA; CDR3 protein: CAWSVQTGNQPQHF; CDR3 DNA: TGTGCCTGGAGTGTACAAACAGGTAATCAGCCCCAGCATTTT
V gene: TRBV19; clone size: NA; J gene: TRBJ2-6; D gene: TRBD1; CDR3 protein: CASTFPGQGARGANVLTF; CDR3 DNA: TGTGCCAGTACTTTCCCGGGACAGGGGGCGCGGGGGGCCAACGTCCTGACTTTC
V gene: TRBV6-5; clone size: NA; J gene: TRBJ1-4; D gene: NA; CDR3 protein: CASSYSRADGEKLFF; CDR3 DNA: TGTGCCAGCAGTTACTCGAGGGCAGATGGTGAAAAACTGTTTTTT
V gene: TRBV18; clone size: once; J gene: TRBJ1-5; D gene: NA; CDR3 protein: CASSPGGMGNQPQHF; CDR3 DNA: TGTGCCAGCTCACCGGGAGGAATGGGCAATCAGCCCCAGCATTTT
V gene: TRBV19; clone size: NA; J gene: TRBJ2-5; D gene: TRBD1; CDR3 protein: CASSISKGTAYQETQYF; CDR3 DNA: TGTGCCAGTAGTATAAGTAAGGGGACAGCGTACCAAGAGACCCAGTACTTC
V gene: TRBV5-1; clone size: NA; J gene: TRBJ2-1; D gene: TRBD2; CDR3 protein: CASSPGTSGTTGQFF; CDR3 DNA: TGCGCCAGCAGCCCCGGGACTAGCGGGACTACGGGGCAGTTCTTC
V gene: TRBV28; clone size: NA; J gene: TRBJ2-1; D gene: TRBD2; CDR3 protein: CASSPHSSGNYNEQFF; CDR3 DNA: TGTGCCAGCAGTCCCCATTCTAGCGGGAACTACAATGAGCAGTTCTTC
V gene: TRBV2; clone size: NA; J gene: TRBJ1-1; D gene: NA; CDR3 protein: CASSAPGGRNTEAFF; CDR3 DNA: TGTGCCAGCAGTGCCCCGGGAGGGAGAAACACTGAAGCTTTCTTT
V gene: TRBV4-1; clone size: NA; J gene: TRBJ2-1; D gene: TRBD2; CDR3 protein: CASSQPGLAGLSSYNEQFF; CDR3 DNA: TGCGCCAGCAGCCAACCCGGACTAGCGGGGCTAAGCTCCTACAATGAGCAGTTCTTC
V gene: TRBV3-1/TRBV3-2; clone size: NA; J gene: TRBJ2-5; D gene: NA; CDR3 protein: CASSGRRMTQYF; CDR3 DNA: TGTGCCAGCAGCGGAAGGCGGATGACCCAGTACTTC
V gene: TRBV18; clone size: NA; J gene: TRBJ1-4; D gene: NA; CDR3 protein: CASSPTGLDGKLFF; CDR3 DNA: TGTGCCAGCTCACCCACAGGGCTAGACGGCAAACTGTTTTTT
V gene: TRBV18; clone size: NA; J gene: TRBJ2-7; D gene: NA; CDR3 protein: CASSPFGGGQIAYEQYF; CDR3 DNA: TGTGCCAGCTCACCATTCGGAGGGGGCCAAATCGCCTACGAGCAGTACTTC
V gene: TRBV19; clone size: NA; J gene: TRBJ2-4; D gene: NA; CDR3 protein: CATSNLLAFGNIQYF; CDR3 DNA: TGTGCCACCAGTAACTTGCTAGCGTTCGGAAACATTCAGTACTTC
V gene: TRBV4-1; clone size: NA; J gene: TRBJ1-2; D gene: NA; CDR3 protein: CASSQVVVKKGSSYGYTF; CDR3 DNA: TGCGCCAGCAGCCAAGTAGTAGTCAAGAAGGGGTCGAGCTATGGCTACACCTTC
V gene: TRBV6-6; clone size: NA; J gene: TRBJ2-7; D gene: NA; CDR3 protein: CASNQGLGYSEQYF; CDR3 DNA: TGTGCCAGCAACCAGGGTTTGGGATATAGCGAGCAGTACTTC
V gene: TRBV4-2; clone size: NA; J gene: TRBJ1-6; D gene: NA; CDR3 protein: CASSTEVSLSPLHF; CDR3 DNA: TGTGCCAGCAGCACGGAGGTCAGTCTCTCACCCCTCCACTTT